This entry lists 16 T cell receptor beta chains sequenced from one sample in a study of T-cell memory formation after mild COVID-19. From the 5' RACE reads, TCRdb called clonotypes with MiXCR, one entry per CDR3 protein. The table includes 150,000 to 200,000 distinct CDR3 sequences, about 22% detected once. Sample: PBMCs or a T cell subset sorted from them (not recorded which). The receptor source for this set is an adult woman who had mild COVID-19 (a few samples of this study predate the infection). Cell type and time point are not known.

Written as DNA, the CDR3 is TGTGCCAGCACCTTCCAAGGGGAGCTGTTTTTT. Its translation: CASTFQGELFF. V is TRBV6-6 and J is TRBJ2-2; no definite D call. CDR3 length equals 11 residues. Germline lookup yields CDR1 MNHNY and CDR2 SVGAGI (reference sequence). Trimming stripped 7 bases from V and 8 bases from J, with 8 bases between.

This chain connects TRBV7-9 to TRBJ2-7, with 8 positions matching TRBD2. The trim removed 4 bases at V and 4 bases at J, leaving 3 bases unmatched. The CDR3 covers 13 residues. Germline V gene data show CDR1 as SEHNR and CDR2 as FQNEAQ (reference sequence). This CDR3 reads CASSSGLEYEQYF. The CDR3 nucleotides read TGTGCCAGCAGCTCGGGACTAGAGTACGAGCAGTACTTC.

This clonotype has just a few counts. J is TRBJ1-1 and V is TRBV29-1; 8 nucleotides line up with TRBD1. J lost 7 bases, V lost 6 bases, and 10 bases had no gene match. The CDR3 is made up of 13 amino acids. Germline CDR1 is SQVTM and CDR2 is ANQGSEA. CDR3 amino acids: CSVRTGYRDEAFF. CDR3 in DNA: TGCAGCGTGAGGACAGGGTATCGAGATGAAGCTTTCTTT.

This clonotype was seen a few times. The CDR3 nucleotides read TGTGCCAGCAGATTGACAGGGATGGCCACTGAAGCTTTCTTT. Translated: CASRLTGMATEAFF. This chain uses TRBV25-1 with TRBJ1-1; TRBD1 matches 7 bases. Germline V gene sequence: CDR1 MGHDK, CDR2 SYGVNS. V dropped 6 bases and J dropped 4; count of bases not matched to a gene: 8. There are 14 residues in the CDR3.

A few counts support this clonotype. V and J are TRBV12-3 or TRBV12-4 and TRBJ1-3; 10 positions agree with TRBD1. The CDR3 has 16 residues. The J segment lost 3 bases and the V segment lost 7 bases, leaving 9 bases of the junction unmatched. The CDR3 here is CASKGLGTGDGNTIYF. The CDR3 DNA sequence: TGTGCCAGCAAAGGATTAGGGACAGGGGATGGAAACACCATATATTTT.

This clonotype was detected only a few times. V and J are TRBV21-1 and TRBJ2-3. TRBV21-1 is marked as a pseudogene. The CDR3 loop spans 15 amino acids. The CDR3 sequence: CASSKRNGPTDTQYF. The CDR3 DNA reads as TGTGCCAGCAGCAAGAGAAACGGTCCCACAGATACGCAGTATTTT.

CDR3 amino acids: CASSASRGPGEQYF. DNA of the CDR3: TGTGCCAGCAGCGCTAGCAGGGGTCCAGGCGAGCAGTACTTC. The rearrangement links TRBV11-1 to TRBJ2-7, with D possibly TRBD1 on 6 matching bases. Trimming took off 5 bases at V and 6 bases at J, with 17 bases between the two ends. The CDR3 spans 14 residues. Germline assignment: CDR1 SGHAT and CDR2 FQDESV (reference sequence).

This clonotype was counted between two and nine times. V gene TRBV12-5 combines with J gene TRBJ2-7, with D perhaps matching TRBD1 (6 bases). Germline CDR1 reads LGHNT; CDR2 reads FRNRAP. CDR3 length: 12 residues. V was pared by 5 bases and J by 3 bases, with 8 bases between. CDR3 bases: TGTGCTAGTGGTAAACAGGGCTACGAGCAGTACTTC. It encodes CASGKQGYEQYF.

This clonotype appeared a few times. The V and J genes are TRBV29-1 and TRBJ2-7; weak D call: TRBD1 (5 bases). The CDR3 loop spans 12 amino acids. V dropped 7 bases and J dropped 6 bases, with 16 bases sitting between them. Germline CDR1 and CDR2: SQVTM and ANQGSEA. The CDR3 DNA reads TGCAGCGCCCGGGCGCAGGGTAGCGAGCAGTACTTC. Translation: CSARAQGSEQYF.

The V call is TRBV4-1, the J call TRBJ1-2, with D hard to call. The CDR3 is 15 residues long. V lost 3 bases and J 8 bases, leaving 19 bases between the germline ends. Germline assignment: CDR1 MGHRA and CDR2 YSYEKL. This CDR3 reads CASSHPAGRSRGYTF. CDR3 sequence (DNA): TGCGCCAGCAGCCATCCGGCCGGGAGAAGCAGGGGCTACACCTTC.

J is TRBJ2-7 and V is TRBV5-1; TRBD1 aligns across 7 bases. With V trimmed by 0 bases and J by 3 bases, 9 bases remained unmatched. Germline loops: CDR1 SGHRS, CDR2 YFSETQ. The CDR3 is made up of 16 amino acids. The CDR3 DNA follows: TGCGCCAGCAGCTTGGAGGGGGCAGGGCCAATCTACGAGCAGTACTTC. It codes for CASSLEGAGPIYEQYF.

This chain links TRBV6-5 with TRBJ1-6; maybe TRBD1 (6 bases). Trimming cost V 6 bases and J 9 bases, with 24 bases left between them. Germline CDR1 MNHEY, CDR2 SVGAGI. The CDR3 sequence is 17 residues long. CDR3 amino acids: CASSDRPVGGARSPLHF. Here the CDR3 DNA reads TGTGCCAGCAGCGACCGCCCGGTGGGGGGGGCGCGTTCACCCCTCCACTTT.

The gene calls are TRBV4-3 and TRBJ1-6; 7 positions match TRBD1. J lost 6 bases, V lost 4 bases, and 9 bases had no gene match. Per germline, CDR1 LGHNA and CDR2 YSLEER. There are 16 residues in the CDR3. The CDR3 DNA reads TGCGCCAGCAGCCCCAGGGGGGGGACAGTTAATTCACCCCTCCACTTT. This translates into CASSPRGGTVNSPLHF.

The chain has TRBV2 and TRBJ2-7; D remains unclear. The CDR3 is 17 amino acids. Germline V gene lookup returns CDR1 SNHLY and CDR2 FYNNEI. V was pared by 6 bases and J by 5 bases, with 26 bases between. CDR3 loop: CASRPTTASLLSHEQYF. As DNA, the CDR3 is TGTGCCAGCAGACCGACAACTGCGAGCCTGCTATCCCACGAGCAGTACTTC. Complete variable domain (other parts from reference TRBV2 and TRBJ2-7): EPEVTQTPSHQVTQMGQEVILRCVPISNHLYFYWYRQILGQKVEFLVSFYNNEISEKSEIFDDQFSVERPDGSNFTLKIRSTKLEDSAMYFCASRPTTASLLSHEQYFGPGTRLTVT.

The V call is TRBV24-1, the J call TRBJ1-1; D not certain. The length of the CDR3 is 13 residues. V was cut by 0 bases and J by 7 bases, with 8 bases left in between. Looked up from germline, CDR1 is KGHDR and CDR2 is SFDVKD. CDR3 amino acids: CATSDLSEDEAFF. CDR3 sequence (DNA): TGTGCCACCAGTGATTTGAGTGAAGATGAAGCTTTCTTT.

This clonotype was counted between two and nine times. The chain employs TRBV6-5 and TRBJ2-2, with D perhaps being TRBD1 or TRBD2 (5 bases each). This CDR3 is 18 amino acids long. Germline assignment: CDR1 MNHEY and CDR2 SVGAGI. Trimming stripped 0 bases from V and 2 bases from J, with 16 bases between. CDR3 sequence: CASSYSLGPERNTGELFF. The CDR3 coding sequence is TGTGCCAGCAGTTACTCGCTGGGACCAGAAAGAAACACCGGGGAGCTGTTTTTT.